Below, 5 T cell receptor beta chains from the same sample are listed, as sequenced in a study of shared clonotypes between healthy human individuals (dated by TCRdb to the early 2020s). Libraries were constructed by the immunoSEQ multiplex PCR assay. In its TCRdb copy, this immuneACCESS table keeps in-frame sequences only and misses some clones. Where compared with another copy, unresolved V genes explain less than half of these, and the others have no known cause. The table for this sample lists about 2.4 million clones; roughly 93% of them were counted only once. The ten largest clones take up 0.36% of the sample. Material: naive CD4+ T cells from PBMCs. What the cell subset or site label conveys for this sample: CD45RA+ positively selected. The receptors were sampled from a man in his late teens or twenties in good health. Some clones in this sample may be carry-over from other donors' samples.

The V gene is TRBV5-1, the J gene TRBJ2-7; 12 bases map to TRBD1. The J segment lost 0 bases and the V segment lost 0 bases, leaving 7 bases of the junction unmatched. Per germline, CDR1 SGHRS and CDR2 YFSETQ. This CDR3 comprises 18 residues. The CDR3 DNA is TGCGCCAGCAGCTTGGCCCCGGGACAGGGGGCGCCCTCCTACGAGCAGTACTTC. It translates to CASSLAPGQGAPSYEQYF.

This clone showed up just once. The CDR3 loop is CASSYRQGTLSETQYF. The DNA of the CDR3 is TGTGCCAGCAGCTACCGACAAGGAACCTTGTCGGAGACCCAGTACTTC. The gene calls are TRBV7-2 and TRBJ2-5; D ambiguous. V lost 4 bases to trimming and J lost 5 bases, with 20 bases between them. CDR1 is SGHTA and CDR2 is FQGNSA in the germline V gene. The CDR3 is 16 amino acids.

Concerning this clone: Other nucleotide sequences from this sample produce the same CDR3. This chain joins TRBV28 and TRBJ1-1; 10 nucleotides match TRBD1. The junction had 2 bases not matched to a gene; V was cut back by 4 bases and J by 3 bases. Germline V lookup: CDR1 MDHEN, CDR2 SYDVKM. CDR3 length: 14 residues. The CDR3: CASSSGTGDTEAFF. CDR3 coding DNA: TGTGCCAGCAGTTCCGGGACAGGGGACACTGAAGCTTTCTTT.

This chain connects TRBV7-3 to TRBJ2-1; the D gene is possibly TRBD2 (7 bases). Between the trimmed V and J ends, which lost 4 bases and 10 bases, there was a span of 14 bases. Germline values: CDR1 SGHTA, CDR2 FQGTGA. The CDR3 covers 13 residues. The CDR3 protein is CASSSGAGEEQFF. The CDR3 nucleotides read TGTGCCAGCAGCTCAGGGGCGGGGGAAGAGCAGTTCTTC.

V usage is TRBV19 and J usage is TRBJ1-5; weak D call: TRBD1 (5 bases). The CDR3 spans 15 residues. Looked up from germline, CDR1 is LNHDA and CDR2 is SQIVND (reference sequence). V lost 1 base and J lost 6, with 13 bases in between. The CDR3 nucleotides are TGTGCCAGTAGTATAGTCGCAGGGCAAAGTCAGCCCCAGCATTTT. As protein: CASSIVAGQSQPQHF.